This section outlines one T cell receptor beta chain sequence together with its context. What it binds is unknown. This sample was included in a study of T cell responses to AZD1222 COVID-19 vaccine. Findings of the study overall: Sampled repertoires all dated from after the peak T cell response. The breadth and depth of Spike-specific TCRs increased once two AZD1222 doses had been given. Per reports, nearly half of all spike-specific TCRs target regions that are unmutated in variants. Clonal diversity was possibly underestimated, and white British individuals and females predominated among donors.

Data came from immunoSEQ multiplex PCR; TCRdb stores just in-frame clones and leaves some out. The table lists 150,000 to 200,000 clones, about 89% of them singletons. Deletions cut 1 base from V and 7 bases from J, with 12 bases between. The CDR3 is 14 amino acids. Germline CDR1 and CDR2: LNHNV and YYDKDF (reference sequence). The clonotype originates from an adult who received the AZD1222 COVID-19 vaccine. Sample: peripheral blood, taken 28 days after the second AZD1222 dose. The chain employs TRBV15 and TRBJ2-3, with D unclear. CDR3 sequence: CATSRATEINTQYF. In nucleotides, the CDR3 is TGTGCCACCAGCAGAGCAACAGAAATTAATACGCAGTATTTT.